This entry lists 32 T cell receptor beta chains sequenced from one sample in a study of blood T cell repertoires in COVID-19 (dated by TCRdb to 2020 to 2022). The receptor library was made with the immunoSEQ multiplex PCR assay. Drawn from immuneACCESS, this table holds only the in-frame rearrangements with V and J called that TCRdb kept. Clones are partly lost; checked studies trace under half to an unresolved V gene and leave the rest unexplained. The sample has a few hundred thousand clones on record, 70% to 85% of them singletons. Approximately 1.3% of the sample is taken by the ten largest. Sample: PBMCs or T cells enriched from blood (not recorded which). Receptor source: a woman aged 40 to 55 with acute COVID-19.

This clone was counted only a few times. Here the CDR3 DNA reads TGTGCCATTTCAAGCGGGAGATCCTACGAGCAGTACTTC. Encoded protein: CAISSGRSYEQYF. The chain combines TRBV7-9 with TRBJ2-7, with TRBD2 matching 8 bases. This CDR3 spans 13 amino acids. V lost 10 bases, J lost 1 base, and 6 bases stayed unmatched. Germline CDR1 is SEHNR and CDR2 is FQNEAQ (reference sequence).

Only a few counts were recorded for this clone. The rearrangement links TRBV27 to TRBJ1-4; 7 bases are a match to TRBD1. The CDR3 is 15 amino acids. The ends lost 3 bases at V and 2 bases at J; junction bases unmatched: 3. Germline V gene data show CDR1 as MNHEY and CDR2 as SMNVEV (reference sequence). The CDR3 is CASSFTGATNEKLFF. The CDR3 DNA reads TGTGCCAGCAGTTTTACAGGGGCGACTAATGAAAAACTGTTTTTT.

The CDR3: CASSPQSGFQQPQHF. The CDR3 DNA reads TGTGCCAGCAGTCCCCAATCGGGATTCCAGCAGCCCCAGCATTTT. The chain has TRBV6-5 and TRBJ1-5; no firm D call. Germline-derived CDR1 and CDR2 are MNHEY and SVGAGI. This CDR3 has 15 amino acids. V lost 5 bases and J lost 7, with 18 bases in between.

The chain's CDR3 is CASSSRGLAGGTDTQYF. The DNA for the CDR3 is TGTGCCAGCAGTTCCCGGGGGCTAGCGGGAGGCACAGATACGCAGTATTTT. The chain uses TRBV27 and TRBJ2-3, with 10 bases aligning to TRBD2. The V gene end was trimmed by 4 bases and the J gene end by 1 base; junction bases not matched to a gene: 8. CDR1 and CDR2 (germline): MNHEY, SMNVEV (reference sequence). This CDR3 is 17 amino acids long.

The genes are TRBV27 and TRBJ2-3, with 7 bases that match TRBD2. Looked up from germline, CDR1 is MNHEY and CDR2 is SMNVEV (reference sequence). The CDR3 is 15 residues long. V lost 4 bases, J lost 2 bases, and 6 bases stayed unmatched. The CDR3 sequence is CASSSFGRNTDTQYF. In DNA, the CDR3 is TGTGCCAGCAGTTCTTTCGGGAGGAACACAGATACGCAGTATTTT.

This chain links TRBV19 with TRBJ2-7; TRBD2 matches 8 bases. Germline V gene sequence: CDR1 LNHDA, CDR2 SQIVND (reference sequence). This CDR3 contains 15 residues. Trimming cost V 7 bases and J 5 bases; bases outside gene matches: 13. The CDR3 DNA follows: TGTGCCAGTATGGCGGTGTCCAGCGGGGGAAACGAGCAGTACTTC. Its protein product is CASMAVSSGGNEQYF.

The rearrangement uses TRBV18 and TRBJ1-3, with 7 bases matching TRBD1. Germline values: CDR1 KGHSH, CDR2 LQKENI. The ends lost 3 bases at V and 0 bases at J; junction bases unmatched: 2. There are 15 residues in the CDR3. As DNA, the CDR3 is TGTGCCAGCTCACCTAACAGGGGCTCTGGAAACACCATATATTTT. Amino acids: CASSPNRGSGNTIYF.

Comment on this clone: Relative to the germline gene, one junction end is altered; a read error may explain this. This chain uses TRBV7-9 with TRBJ2-3; 8 bases agree with TRBD1. The CDR3 is 11 amino acids. Germline CDR1 is SEHNR and CDR2 is FQNEAQ (reference sequence). CDR3 sequence: CASSAGQALDF. DNA of the CDR3: TGTGCCAGCAGCGCGGGACAGGCGTTGGATTTT.

This clone was counted between two and nine times. This chain uses TRBV9 with TRBJ2-1; 8 positions match TRBD1. With V trimmed by 4 bases and J by 10 bases, 7 bases remained unmatched. This CDR3 is 13 amino acids long. In germline, CDR1 is SGDLS, CDR2 YYNGEE. Here the CDR3 reads CASSRPTGVEQFF. The CDR3 DNA sequence: TGTGCCAGCAGCCGACCGACAGGGGTCGAGCAGTTCTTC.

This chain joins TRBV27 and TRBJ2-1; 13 bases line up with TRBD2. The CDR3 loop spans 15 amino acids. Germline V gene sequence: CDR1 MNHEY, CDR2 SMNVEV (reference sequence). With V trimmed by 7 bases and J by 2 bases, 2 bases remained unmatched. The CDR3 DNA sequence: TGTGCCAGCAAGGGGACTAGCGGGGCCTACAATGAGCAGTTCTTC. Translation: CASKGTSGAYNEQFF.

The chain is built from TRBV19 and TRBJ2-7, with D perhaps TRBD1 (5 bases). The CDR3 has 14 residues. V dropped 5 bases and J dropped 0 bases, with 11 bases sitting between them. Germline CDR1 reads LNHDA; CDR2 reads SQIVND (reference sequence). CDR3 protein: CASSDSHRSYEQYF. The CDR3 coding sequence is TGTGCCAGTAGTGACAGTCACCGCTCCTACGAGCAGTACTTC.

This clone was recorded only once. The chain carries TRBV7-8 and TRBJ2-7, with 10 bases identical to TRBD2. The CDR3 length is 19 residues. Looked up from germline, CDR1 is SGHVS and CDR2 is FQNEAQ. Trimming removed 0 bases from V and 2 bases from J; junction bases left unmatched: 13. The CDR3 DNA reads as TGTGCCAGCAGCTTAGCACTAAGCGGGAGGGCCGAAGGGCCCTACGAGCAGTACTTC. Translated, it gives CASSLALSGRAEGPYEQYF.

J is TRBJ1-4 and V is TRBV7-6; 12 bases fit TRBD1. V was clipped by 4 bases and J by 3 bases; unmatched bases: 3. CDR1 is SGHVS, CDR2 FNYEAQ, per germline. This CDR3 is built from 16 residues. The CDR3 loop reads CASSWGQGAPNEKLFF. In DNA form, the CDR3 reads TGTGCCAGCAGCTGGGGACAGGGGGCTCCTAATGAAAAACTGTTTTTT. Based on the CDR3 plus reference TRBV7-6 and TRBJ1-4, the full variable domain is GAGVSQSPRYKVTKRGQDVALRCDPISGHVSLYWYRQALGQGPEFLTYFNYEAQQDKSGLPNDRFSAERPEGSISTLTIQRTEQRDSAMYRCASSWGQGAPNEKLFFGSGTQLSVL.

The CDR3 DNA follows: TGTGCCAGCAGCTCACCAGGGGCGGGTAAGGGGACGCAGTATTTT. Translation gives CASSSPGAGKGTQYF. The V call is TRBV7-2, the J call TRBJ2-3, with a weak D call TRBD1 (6 bases). Germline V gives CDR1 SGHTA, CDR2 FQGNSA. The CDR3 contains 15 residues. V lost 4 bases and J 9 bases, leaving 20 bases between the germline ends. Together with reference TRBV7-2 and TRBJ2-3, the CDR3 gives the full variable domain: GAGVSQSPSNKVTEKGKDVELRCDPISGHTALYWYRQSLGQGLEFLIYFQGNSAPDKSGLPSDRFSAERTGGSVSTLTIQRTQQEDSAVYLCASSSPGAGKGTQYFGPGTRLTVL.

V usage is TRBV9 and J usage is TRBJ2-1, with TRBD2 matching over 15 bases. CDR1 and CDR2 (germline): SGDLS, YYNGEE. The CDR3 loop spans 18 amino acids. Trimming removed 3 bases from V and 1 base from J; junction bases left unmatched: 5. The CDR3 DNA reads as TGTGCCAGCAGCGCAGCCGGGACTAGCGGGAGGTCCTACAATGAGCAGTTCTTC. It translates to CASSAAGTSGRSYNEQFF.

J is TRBJ2-3 and V is TRBV19; TRBD2 agrees at 7 bases. CDR1 and CDR2 from the germline V gene are LNHDA and SQIVND (reference sequence). Trimming took 7 bases from V and 4 from J; bases not matched to a gene: 2. This CDR3 region has 12 residues. CDR3 sequence reads: CASKGGPDTQYF. The CDR3 nucleotides are TGTGCCAGTAAGGGAGGGCCAGATACGCAGTATTTT.

This chain connects TRBV6-5 to TRBJ1-2, with TRBD1 as a possible D gene (6 bases). Trimming removed 6 bases from V and 2 bases from J, with 13 bases in between. Germline assignment: CDR1 MNHEY and CDR2 SVGAGI. This CDR3 region has 14 residues. CDR3 protein: CASRSRDKNYGYTF. Here the CDR3 DNA reads TGTGCCAGCAGGTCCCGGGACAAAAACTATGGCTACACCTTC.

V is TRBV9 and J is TRBJ2-3; D is possibly TRBD1 (6 bases). The CDR3 extends over 14 amino acids. Deletions cut 4 bases from V and 4 bases from J, with 13 bases between. Germline-derived CDR1 and CDR2 are SGDLS and YYNGEE. The CDR3 sequence is CASSPRGESDTQYF. DNA of the CDR3: TGTGCCAGCAGCCCCAGGGGTGAATCAGATACGCAGTATTTT. The full variable domain, completed using reference TRBV9 and TRBJ2-3, is DSGVTQTPKHLITATGQRVTLRCSPRSGDLSVYWYQQSLDQGLQFLIQYYNGEERAKGNILERFSAQQFPDLHSELNLSSLELGDSALYFCASSPRGESDTQYFGPGTRLTVL.

CDR3 sequence: CASSPQDNEAFF. In DNA form, the CDR3 reads TGTGCCAGTAGCCCTCAGGACAATGAAGCTTTCTTT. The V gene is TRBV19, the J gene TRBJ1-1; tentative D call: TRBD1 (5 bases). The CDR3 consists of 12 residues. Trimming removed 6 bases at V and 7 bases at J, with 12 bases between. Germline CDR1 is LNHDA and CDR2 is SQIVND (reference sequence).

The chain employs TRBV9 and TRBJ2-3; 12 bases fit TRBD2. There are 17 residues in the CDR3. Per germline, CDR1 SGDLS and CDR2 YYNGEE. V lost 7 bases and J lost 8; bases outside the gene matches: 17. As DNA, the CDR3 is TGTGCCAGCGCTGAGGCTAGCGGGAGGGCCGGGACTGTTACGCAGTATTTT. This codes for CASAEASGRAGTVTQYF.

J is TRBJ1-4 and V is TRBV28; possible D gene TRBD1, 5 bases. V dropped 2 bases and J dropped 12 bases, with 13 bases sitting between them. CDR3 size: 13 residues. Germline V gene lookup returns CDR1 MDHEN and CDR2 SYDVKM. The CDR3 nucleotides read TGTGCCAGCAGTTTAGCGGGGGGGGAACAACTGTTTTTT. This gives the protein CASSLAGGEQLFF.

The chain couples TRBV6-5 to TRBJ2-1; 8 bases are a match to TRBD1. CDR1 is MNHEY and CDR2 is SVGAGI in the germline V gene. J gave up 2 bases and V 7 bases, and 7 bases lay outside the gene matches. This CDR3 region has 15 residues. Here the CDR3 reads CASTPGGAPYNEQFF. The CDR3 bases are TGTGCCAGCACTCCAGGGGGCGCCCCCTACAATGAGCAGTTCTTC.

The chain recombines TRBV27 with TRBJ2-2; the match to TRBD2 covers 10 bases. Trimming took 6 bases from V and 6 from J; bases not matched to a gene: 10. Germline V gives CDR1 MNHEY, CDR2 SMNVEV (reference sequence). The CDR3 loop spans 16 amino acids. CDR3 sequence: CASRPSWLAGAGELFF. DNA of the CDR3: TGTGCCAGCAGGCCATCTTGGCTAGCGGGAGCCGGGGAGCTGTTTTTT.

This chain joins TRBV11-3 and TRBJ1-2; TRBD1 aligns across 8 bases. The V gene end was trimmed by 5 bases and the J gene end by 6 bases; junction bases not matched to a gene: 5. The CDR3 covers 13 residues. Germline lookup yields CDR1 SGHNT and CDR2 YENEEA. The CDR3 here is CASSAGQGDGYTF. The DNA for the CDR3 is TGTGCCAGCAGCGCCGGACAGGGCGATGGCTACACCTTC.

The CDR3 is CASSGTGDQPQHF. CDR3 sequence (DNA): TGTGCCAGCAGTGGGACAGGGGATCAGCCCCAGCATTTT. The V gene is TRBV25-1, the J gene TRBJ1-5; TRBD1 matches 9 bases. Germline assignment: CDR1 MGHDK and CDR2 SYGVNS. The CDR3 spans 13 residues. Trimming removed 4 bases from V and 5 bases from J; junction bases left unmatched: 0.

The V and J genes are TRBV7-3 and TRBJ2-3, with no clear D. The CDR3 contains 13 residues. V was cut by 0 bases and J by 6 bases, with 7 bases left in between. Germline-derived CDR1 and CDR2 are SGHTA and FQGTGA. The CDR3 coding sequence is TGTGCCAGCAGCTTAACCCCACTTGATACGCAGTATTTT. Its translation: CASSLTPLDTQYF.

The rearrangement uses TRBV5-4 and TRBJ2-7, with 10 bases identical to TRBD2. The CDR3 sequence is 15 residues long. V lost 0 bases to trimming and J lost 2 bases; unmatched junction nucleotides: 2. Germline loops: CDR1 SGHNT, CDR2 YYREEE (reference sequence). The CDR3 nucleotides read TGTGCCAGCAGCTTGGAACTAGCGGGGACCTACGAGCAGTACTTC. Its translation: CASSLELAGTYEQYF.

This rearrangement joins TRBV7-2 to TRBJ1-1, with D unclear. V dropped 1 base and J dropped 6 bases, with 9 bases sitting between them. Germline CDR1 is SGHTA and CDR2 is FQGNSA. The CDR3 has 13 amino acids. The CDR3 protein is CASSLVQRAEAFF. CDR3 nucleotides: TGTGCCAGCAGCTTAGTCCAGAGGGCTGAAGCTTTCTTT.

This clone was seen only a few times. This sequence joins TRBV9 and TRBJ1-1, with a tentative D call TRBD1 (5 bases). Germline V gives CDR1 SGDLS, CDR2 YYNGEE. The V and J ends lost 0 bases and 1 base respectively, with 10 bases between them. The CDR3 has 15 amino acids. The CDR3 DNA follows: TGTGCCAGCAGCGTAGAGGCCAGGGAGAACACTGAAGCTTTCTTT. It translates to CASSVEARENTEAFF.

This sequence joins TRBV13 and TRBJ2-7; perhaps TRBD1 as D (6 bases). Germline CDR1 is PRHDT and CDR2 is FYEKMQ (reference sequence). The V and J ends lost 6 bases and 3 bases respectively, with 18 bases between them. CDR3 length: 15 residues. DNA for the CDR3: TGTGCCAGCAGAAATGGCGCACTACAGGGCTACGAGCAGTACTTC. As protein: CASRNGALQGYEQYF.

The table lists this clone with a count of one. The chain is built from TRBV20-1 and TRBJ1-2; 7 bases match TRBD1. The V gene end was trimmed by 5 bases and the J gene end by 8 bases; junction bases not matched to a gene: 5. The CDR3 is made up of 11 amino acids. Germline CDR1 DFQATT, CDR2 SNEGSKA (reference sequence). The CDR3 here is CSAYAGGGYTF. Here the CDR3 DNA reads TGCAGTGCTTACGCAGGGGGGGGCTACACCTTC.

The table lists this clone with a few counts. The gene calls are TRBV5-1 and TRBJ1-1; D ambiguous. V was pared by 0 bases and J by 8 bases, with 8 bases between. This CDR3 comprises 12 residues. Germline V gives CDR1 SGHRS, CDR2 YFSETQ. CDR3 sequence: CASSLGSGEAFF. The DNA for the CDR3 is TGCGCCAGCAGCTTGGGATCGGGAGAAGCTTTCTTT. The whole variable domain, filled in from reference TRBV5-1 and TRBJ1-1, reads KAGVTQTPRYLIKTRGQQVTLSCSPISGHRSVSWYQQTPGQGLQFLFEYFSETQRNKGNFPGRFSGRQFSNSRSEMNVSTLELGDSALYLCASSLGSGEAFFGQGTRLTVV.